This T cell receptor beta chain was identified during a study of blood T cell repertoires in COVID-19. Study information: Researchers got acute and convalescent COVID-19 samples from the United States, Italy and Spain. T cells, B-cell-depleted T cells, or PBMCs provided the cDNA or gDNA that served as material.

This clone appeared a few times. In the source study's methods: Amplified reference gene primers provided the basis for estimating nucleated cell counts. The repertoire was sequenced with immunoSEQ multiplex PCR; TCRdb's copy has only in-frame clones and lacks some. V and J calls and clone size follow that table, whereas D and trimming were derived from the DNA. In the table there are around 250,000 clones, more than 85% of which are singletons. V lost 1 base to trimming and J lost 8 bases; unmatched junction nucleotides: 4. Germline V gene data show CDR1 as MGHRA and CDR2 as YSYEKL. This CDR3 has 13 residues.

Source material: peripheral blood. The origin of this receptor is a man younger than 35 with active or convalescent COVID-19. The chain combines TRBV4-1 with TRBJ1-2; 7 nucleotides align to TRBD1. The CDR3 DNA follows: TGCGCCAGCAGCCAAGTAGCAGGGGGAGGCTACACCTTC. It translates to CASSQVAGGGYTF.